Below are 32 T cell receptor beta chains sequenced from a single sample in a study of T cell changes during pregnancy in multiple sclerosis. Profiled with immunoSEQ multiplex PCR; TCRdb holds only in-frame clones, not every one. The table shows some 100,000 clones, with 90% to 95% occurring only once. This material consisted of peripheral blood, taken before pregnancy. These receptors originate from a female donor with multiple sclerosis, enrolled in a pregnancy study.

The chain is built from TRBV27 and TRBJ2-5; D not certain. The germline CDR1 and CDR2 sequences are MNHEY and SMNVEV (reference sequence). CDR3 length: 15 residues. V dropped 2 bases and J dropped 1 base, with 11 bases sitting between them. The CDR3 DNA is TGTGCCAGCAGTTTACTATTGGCAGGCCAAGAGACCCAGTACTTC. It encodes CASSLLLAGQETQYF.

As DNA, the CDR3 is TGTGCCAGCACCTCGCGAGGGAGTGAGCAGTTCTTC. This sequence encodes CASTSRGSEQFF. The J gene is TRBJ2-1, the V gene TRBV7-9, with D perhaps matching TRBD2 (5 bases). The CDR3 totals 12 residues. Germline V gene data show CDR1 as SEHNR and CDR2 as FQNEAQ (reference sequence). The V end lost 7 bases, the J end lost 9 bases, and 13 bases lay between the germline ends.

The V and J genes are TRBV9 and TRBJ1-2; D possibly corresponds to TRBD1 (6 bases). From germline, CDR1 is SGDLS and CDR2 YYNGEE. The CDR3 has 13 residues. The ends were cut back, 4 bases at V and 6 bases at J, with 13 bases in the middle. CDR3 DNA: TGTGCCAGCAGCCCACAGGGAACCCATGGCTACACCTTC. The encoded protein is CASSPQGTHGYTF.

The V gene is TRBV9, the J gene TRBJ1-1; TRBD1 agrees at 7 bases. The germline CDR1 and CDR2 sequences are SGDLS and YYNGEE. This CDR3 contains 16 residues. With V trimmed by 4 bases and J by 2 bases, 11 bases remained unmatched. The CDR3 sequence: CASSPPGDSPNTEAFF. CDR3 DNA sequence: TGTGCCAGCAGCCCCCCCGGGGACAGTCCTAACACTGAAGCTTTCTTT.

CDR3 sequence reads: CASSYGAGANYEQYF. The CDR3 nucleotides are TGTGCCAGCAGTTACGGGGCAGGGGCGAACTACGAGCAGTACTTC. V gene TRBV6-6 combines with J gene TRBJ2-7; tentatively, D is TRBD1 (6 bases). Looked up from germline, CDR1 is MNHNY and CDR2 is SVGAGI (reference sequence). This CDR3 comprises 15 residues. V lost 2 bases, J lost 3 bases, and 14 bases lay in between.

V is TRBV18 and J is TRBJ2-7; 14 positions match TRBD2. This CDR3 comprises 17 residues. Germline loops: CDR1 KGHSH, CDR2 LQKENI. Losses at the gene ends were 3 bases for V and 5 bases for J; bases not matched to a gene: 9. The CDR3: CASSPGLAGEGENEQYF. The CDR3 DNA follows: TGTGCCAGCTCACCGGGACTAGCGGGAGAGGGTGAGAACGAGCAGTACTTC.

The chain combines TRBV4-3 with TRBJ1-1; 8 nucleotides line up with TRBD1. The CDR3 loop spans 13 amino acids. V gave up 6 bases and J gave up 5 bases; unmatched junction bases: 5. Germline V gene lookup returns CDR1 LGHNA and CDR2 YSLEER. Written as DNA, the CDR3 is TGCGCCAGCAGGCGAACAGGGGGGACTGAAGCTTTCTTT. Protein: CASRRTGGTEAFF.

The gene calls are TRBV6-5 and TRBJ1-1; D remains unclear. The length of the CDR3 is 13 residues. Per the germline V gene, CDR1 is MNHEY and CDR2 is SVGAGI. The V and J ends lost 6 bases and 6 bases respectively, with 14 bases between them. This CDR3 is CASSPGARAEAFF. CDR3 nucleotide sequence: TGTGCCAGCAGCCCCGGTGCAAGAGCTGAAGCTTTCTTT.

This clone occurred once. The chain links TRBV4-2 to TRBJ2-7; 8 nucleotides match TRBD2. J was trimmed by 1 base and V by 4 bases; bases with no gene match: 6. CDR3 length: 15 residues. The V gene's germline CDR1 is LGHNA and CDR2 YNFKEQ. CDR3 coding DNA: TGTGCCAGCAGCCCCCTACTAGCGGAGTCCTACGAGCAGTACTTC. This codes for CASSPLLAESYEQYF.

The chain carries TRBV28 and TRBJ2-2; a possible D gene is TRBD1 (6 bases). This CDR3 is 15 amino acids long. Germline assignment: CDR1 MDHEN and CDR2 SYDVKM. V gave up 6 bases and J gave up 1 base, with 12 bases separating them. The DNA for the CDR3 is TGTGCCAGCAGCCTCACCAGGGGGAACACCGGGGAGCTGTTTTTT. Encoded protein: CASSLTRGNTGELFF.

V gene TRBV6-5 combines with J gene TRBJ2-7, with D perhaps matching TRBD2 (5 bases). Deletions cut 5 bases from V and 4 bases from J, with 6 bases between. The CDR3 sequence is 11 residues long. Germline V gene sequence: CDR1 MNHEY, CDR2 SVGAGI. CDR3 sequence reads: CASSGGYEQYF. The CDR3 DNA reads TGTGCCAGCAGTGGCGGGTACGAGCAGTACTTC.

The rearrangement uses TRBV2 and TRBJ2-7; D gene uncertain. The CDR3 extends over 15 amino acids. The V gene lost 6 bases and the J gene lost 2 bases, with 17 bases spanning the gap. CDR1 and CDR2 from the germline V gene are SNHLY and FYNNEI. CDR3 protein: CASSAASVYAYEQYF. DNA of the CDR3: TGTGCCAGCAGCGCCGCGAGCGTATACGCCTACGAGCAGTACTTC.

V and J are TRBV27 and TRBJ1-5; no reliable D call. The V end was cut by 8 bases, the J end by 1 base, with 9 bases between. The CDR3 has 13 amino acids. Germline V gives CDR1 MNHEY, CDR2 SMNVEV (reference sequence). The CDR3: CASRISSNQPQHF. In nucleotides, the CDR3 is TGTGCCAGCCGAATTAGCAGCAATCAGCCCCAGCATTTT.

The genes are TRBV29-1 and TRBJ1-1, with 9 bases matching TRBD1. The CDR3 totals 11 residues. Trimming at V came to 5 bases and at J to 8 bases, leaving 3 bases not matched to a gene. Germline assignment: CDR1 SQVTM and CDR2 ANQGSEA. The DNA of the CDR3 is TGCAGCGTTTGGGGACAGGGAGAAGCTTTCTTT. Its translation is CSVWGQGEAFF.

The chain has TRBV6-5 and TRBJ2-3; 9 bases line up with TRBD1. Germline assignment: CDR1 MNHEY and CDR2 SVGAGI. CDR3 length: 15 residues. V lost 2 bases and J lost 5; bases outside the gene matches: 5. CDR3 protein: CASSYGTGLGDTQYF. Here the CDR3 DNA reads TGTGCCAGCAGTTACGGGACAGGGTTGGGAGATACGCAGTATTTT.

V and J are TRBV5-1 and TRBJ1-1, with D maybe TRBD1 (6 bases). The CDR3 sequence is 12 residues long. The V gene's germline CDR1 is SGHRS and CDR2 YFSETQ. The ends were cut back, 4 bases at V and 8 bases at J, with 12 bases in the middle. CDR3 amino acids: CASSPGQGEAFF. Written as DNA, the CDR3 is TGCGCCAGCAGCCCGGGGCAGGGGGAAGCTTTCTTT.

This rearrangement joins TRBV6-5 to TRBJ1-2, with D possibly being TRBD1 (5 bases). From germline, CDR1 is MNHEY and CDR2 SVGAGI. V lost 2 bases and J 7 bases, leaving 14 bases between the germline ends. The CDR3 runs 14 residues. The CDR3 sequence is CASSYGDTGGGYTF. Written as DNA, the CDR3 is TGTGCCAGCAGTTACGGAGATACAGGTGGTGGCTACACCTTC.

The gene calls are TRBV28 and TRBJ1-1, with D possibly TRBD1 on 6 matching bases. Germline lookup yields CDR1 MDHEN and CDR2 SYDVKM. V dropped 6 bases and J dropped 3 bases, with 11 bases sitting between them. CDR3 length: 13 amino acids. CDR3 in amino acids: CASRTRGYTEAFF. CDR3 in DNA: TGTGCCAGCAGGACCAGGGGCTACACTGAAGCTTTCTTT.

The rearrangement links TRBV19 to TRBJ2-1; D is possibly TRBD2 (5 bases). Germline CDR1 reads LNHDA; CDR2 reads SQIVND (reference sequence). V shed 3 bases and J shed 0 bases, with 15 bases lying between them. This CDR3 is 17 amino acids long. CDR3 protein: CASSIHISASSYNEQFF. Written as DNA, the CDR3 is TGTGCCAGTAGTATTCATATTAGCGCGAGCTCCTACAATGAGCAGTTCTTC.

CDR3 nucleotide sequence: TGTGCCAGCAGCTTATATCTAGCGGGAGTCACAGATACGCAGTATTTT. Translating gives CASSLYLAGVTDTQYF. The rearrangement links TRBV7-9 to TRBJ2-3; 10 bases are shared with TRBD2. Germline V gives CDR1 SEHNR, CDR2 FQNEAQ (reference sequence). V dropped 2 bases and J dropped 2; count of bases not matched to a gene: 4. There are 16 residues in the CDR3.

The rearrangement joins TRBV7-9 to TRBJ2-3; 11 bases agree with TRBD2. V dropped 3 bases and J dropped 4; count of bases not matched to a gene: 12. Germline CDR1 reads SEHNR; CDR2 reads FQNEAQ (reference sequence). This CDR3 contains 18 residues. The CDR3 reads CASSFLGTSGSWADTQYF. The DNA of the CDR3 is TGTGCCAGCAGCTTCTTAGGGACTAGCGGCTCCTGGGCAGATACGCAGTATTTT.

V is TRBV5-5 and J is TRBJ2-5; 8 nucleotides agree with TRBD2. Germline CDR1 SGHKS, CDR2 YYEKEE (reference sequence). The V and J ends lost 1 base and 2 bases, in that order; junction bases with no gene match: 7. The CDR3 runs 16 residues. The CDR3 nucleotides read TGTGCCAGCAGCTTGATGGGTAGCGGGGCTCAAGAGACCCAGTACTTC. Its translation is CASSLMGSGAQETQYF. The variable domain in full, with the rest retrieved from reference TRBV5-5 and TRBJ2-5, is DAGVTQSPTHLIKTRGQQVTLRCSPISGHKSVSWYQQVLGQGPQFIFQYYEKEERGRGNFPDRFSARQFPNYSSELNVNALLLGDSALYLCASSLMGSGAQETQYFGPGTRLLVL.

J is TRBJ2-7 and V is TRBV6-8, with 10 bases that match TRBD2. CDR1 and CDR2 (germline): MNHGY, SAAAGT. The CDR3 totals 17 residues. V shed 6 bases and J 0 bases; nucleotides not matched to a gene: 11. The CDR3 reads CASRRLAGPPLSYEQYF. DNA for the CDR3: TGTGCCAGCAGGAGACTAGCGGGTCCCCCCCTCTCCTACGAGCAGTACTTC.

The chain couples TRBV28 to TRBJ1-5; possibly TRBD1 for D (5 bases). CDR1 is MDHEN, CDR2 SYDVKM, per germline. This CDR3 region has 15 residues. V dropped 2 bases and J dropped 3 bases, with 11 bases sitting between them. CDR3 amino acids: CASSLARGFNQPQHF. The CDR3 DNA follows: TGTGCCAGCAGTTTAGCTAGGGGTTTCAATCAGCCCCAGCATTTT. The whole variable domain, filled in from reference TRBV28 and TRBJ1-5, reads DVKVTQSSRYLVKRTGEKVFLECVQDMDHENMFWYRQDPGLGLRLIYFSYDVKMKEKGDIPEGYSVSREKKERFSLILESASTNQTSMYLCASSLARGFNQPQHFGDGTRLSIL.

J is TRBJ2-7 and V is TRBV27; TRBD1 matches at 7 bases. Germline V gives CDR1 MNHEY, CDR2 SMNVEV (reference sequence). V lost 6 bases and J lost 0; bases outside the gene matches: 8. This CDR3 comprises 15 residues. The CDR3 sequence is CASSWTGDNSYEQYF. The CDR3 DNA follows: TGTGCCAGCAGCTGGACAGGAGACAACTCCTACGAGCAGTACTTC.

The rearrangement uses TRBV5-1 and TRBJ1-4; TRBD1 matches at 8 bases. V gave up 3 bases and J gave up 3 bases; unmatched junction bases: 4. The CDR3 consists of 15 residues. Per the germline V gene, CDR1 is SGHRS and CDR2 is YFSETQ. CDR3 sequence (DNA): TGCGCCAGCAGCTCTCAGGGGGCCCCTAATGAAAAACTGTTTTTT. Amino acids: CASSSQGAPNEKLFF.

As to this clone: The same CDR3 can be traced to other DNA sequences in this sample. This CDR3 is CSARGAGGYTF. The CDR3 DNA sequence: TGCAGTGCTAGAGGGGCTGGCGGCTACACCTTC. The rearrangement joins TRBV20-1 to TRBJ1-2; D call uncertain. With 1 base removed from V and 8 bases from J, the gap between germline ends came to 8 bases. Germline CDR1 DFQATT, CDR2 SNEGSKA (reference sequence). The length of the CDR3 is 11 residues.

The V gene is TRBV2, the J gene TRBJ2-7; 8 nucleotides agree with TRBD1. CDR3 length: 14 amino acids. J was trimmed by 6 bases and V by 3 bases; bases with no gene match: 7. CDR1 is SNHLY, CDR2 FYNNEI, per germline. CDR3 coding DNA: TGTGCCAGCAGTGAGGGTCAGGGGGCTTCCGAGCAGTACTTC. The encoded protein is CASSEGQGASEQYF.

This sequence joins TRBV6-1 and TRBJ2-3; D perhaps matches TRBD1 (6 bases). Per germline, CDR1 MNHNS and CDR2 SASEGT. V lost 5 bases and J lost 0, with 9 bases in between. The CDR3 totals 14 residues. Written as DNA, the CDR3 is TGTGCCAGCAGTTTCGACAGGAGCACAGATACGCAGTATTTT. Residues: CASSFDRSTDTQYF.

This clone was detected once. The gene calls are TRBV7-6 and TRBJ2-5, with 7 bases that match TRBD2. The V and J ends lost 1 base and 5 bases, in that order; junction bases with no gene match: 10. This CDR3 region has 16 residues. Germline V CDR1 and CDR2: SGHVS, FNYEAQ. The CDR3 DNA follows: TGTGCCAGCAGCTTAGGGCAGGGAGGGGTCGGGGAGACCCAGTACTTC. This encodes CASSLGQGGVGETQYF. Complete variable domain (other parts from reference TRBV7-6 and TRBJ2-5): GAGVSQSPRYKVTKRGQDVALRCDPISGHVSLYWYRQALGQGPEFLTYFNYEAQQDKSGLPNDRFSAERPEGSISTLTIQRTEQRDSAMYRCASSLGQGGVGETQYFGPGTRLLVL.

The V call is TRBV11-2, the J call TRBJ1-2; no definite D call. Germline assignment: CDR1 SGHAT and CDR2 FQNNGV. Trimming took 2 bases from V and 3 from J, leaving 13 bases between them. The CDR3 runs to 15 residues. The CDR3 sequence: CASSLRPEADYGYTF. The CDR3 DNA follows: TGTGCCAGCAGCTTACGCCCAGAAGCGGACTATGGCTACACCTTC.

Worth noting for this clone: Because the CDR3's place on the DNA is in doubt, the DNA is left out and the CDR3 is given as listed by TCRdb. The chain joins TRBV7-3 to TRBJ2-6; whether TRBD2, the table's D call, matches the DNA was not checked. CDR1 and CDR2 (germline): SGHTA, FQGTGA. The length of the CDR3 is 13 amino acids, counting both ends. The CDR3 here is CASSLLRANVLTF.